This T cell receptor beta chain was recovered during a study of T cells in Graves' hyperthyroidism and ophthalmopathy. Trimming took 2 bases from V and 5 from J; bases not matched to a gene: 10. The germline CDR1 and CDR2 sequences are MNHEY and SVGAGI. CDR3 length equals 17 residues. What was amplified from RNA transcripts were TCR beta CDR3 regions. Researchers ran a first-round RT-PCR on the TCR CDR3 using the HTBI primer set. Each CDR3 protein gets one entry after TCRdb re-called the multiplex PCR reads with MiXCR. The sample yields some 380,000 distinct CDR3 sequences, approximately 13% seen once. This clonotype was observed at least ten times.

The TCR sequence derives from a man under 40 with Graves' hyperthyroidism that later progressed to Graves' ophthalmopathy. The chain employs TRBV6-5 and TRBJ2-3; 10 positions match TRBD2. Sequencing was carried out using blood. The CDR3 DNA is TGTGCCAGCAGTTACCGTTCGTCTAGCGGGGGAGGAGATACGCAGTATTTT. As protein: CASSYRSSSGGGDTQYF.